This T cell receptor (beta chain) derives from a study of T cell responses to AZD1222 COVID-19 vaccine. The table came from immunoSEQ multiplex PCR; TCRdb's copy has only in-frame clones and leaves some out. In the table there are around 170,000 clones, under 95% of which are singletons. In regard to this clone: Its antigen is unidentified.

Study results and limitations: Repertoires were collected only later (after the peak T cell response had occurred).

The CDR3 is 17 amino acids. Trimming removed 8 bases from V and 0 bases from J; junction bases left unmatched: 10. CDR1 and CDR2 (germline): SNHLY, FYNNEI. The rearrangement joins TRBV2 to TRBJ1-1; 12 bases fit TRBD1. The sample in question was peripheral blood, obtained on day 0 of AZD1222 vaccination. The clonotype comes from an adult in good health. CDR3 loop: CASWGQGAREVNTEAFF. CDR3 DNA sequence: TGTGCCAGCTGGGGACAGGGGGCACGAGAAGTGAACACTGAAGCTTTCTTT.